Below are 12 T cell receptor beta chains sequenced from a single sample in a study of post-analysis software for immune sequencing data. Overall study results and limits: Patients had higher frequencies than controls of about 5 TRBV segments, including TRBV5-6, TRBV5-1 and TRBV20-1.

The TCR beta cDNA libraries contained unique molecular identifiers. Using its own MiXCR run on the PCR reads, TCRdb lists one record per CDR3 protein. The sample has a few hundred thousand distinct CDR3 sequences, about 40% seen once. These receptors have no known antigen. The sequencing input was blood. The receptors come from a girl aged 2 to 9 with multiple sclerosis.

The V and J genes are TRBV29-1 and TRBJ1-2, with D possibly matching TRBD1 (5 bases). CDR1 SQVTM and CDR2 ANQGSEA come from the germline V gene. V lost 0 bases to trimming and J lost 8 bases, with 10 bases between them. CDR3 length equals 12 residues. CDR3 DNA: TGCAGCGTTGAAGACCAGGGATCCGGCTACACCTTC. Translated: CSVEDQGSGYTF.

The chain employs TRBV20-1 and TRBJ2-1, with D unresolved. CDR3 length: 15 residues. Trimming pared 0 bases from V and 4 bases from J, leaving 13 bases between. Per germline, CDR1 DFQATT and CDR2 SNEGSKA (reference sequence). Written as DNA, the CDR3 is TGCAGTGCTAGAGATACTCGTGGGGTTTACAATGAGCAGTTCTTC. Its protein product is CSARDTRGVYNEQFF.

The chain couples TRBV10-3 to TRBJ2-5, with 8 bases fitting TRBD2. Germline V gene sequence: CDR1 ENHRY, CDR2 SYGVKD. Losses at the gene ends were 3 bases for V and 11 bases for J; bases not matched to a gene: 11. The CDR3 sequence is 14 residues long. CDR3 region: CAISDSSGSREQYF. The DNA for the CDR3 is TGTGCCATCAGTGACTCTAGCGGGTCTCGGGAGCAGTACTTC.

The chain has TRBV6-5 and TRBJ1-2; possibly TRBD1 for D (6 bases). The CDR3 spans 18 residues. Trimming left V 4 bases short and J 4 bases short, with 25 bases between. Germline assignment: CDR1 MNHEY and CDR2 SVGAGI. This chain's CDR3 is CASSSPVSLWGQSYGYTF. The CDR3 region has the DNA TGTGCCAGCAGTTCTCCAGTTTCTTTATGGGGGCAGAGCTATGGCTACACCTTC.

This clonotype has only a few counts. At one end the junction does not follow the germline gene, possibly because of a read error. The rearrangement uses TRBV29-1 and TRBJ2-7; D possibly corresponds to TRBD2 (6 bases). Per the germline V gene, CDR1 is SQVTM and CDR2 is ANQGSEA. The CDR3 length is 16 residues. The CDR3 is CGVVGGDSPQTYVQYF. The CDR3 nucleotides are TGCGGCGTTGTGGGGGGAGACAGTCCACAGACTTACGTGCAGTACTTC.

The chain's CDR3 is CSVGGTSYEQYF. CDR3 sequence (DNA): TGCAGCGTTGGTGGGACTTCCTACGAGCAGTACTTC. The J gene is TRBJ2-7, the V gene TRBV29-1; a weak D match, TRBD2 (6 bases). The V end was cut by 4 bases, the J end by 1 base, with 8 bases between. The germline gives CDR1 SQVTM, CDR2 ANQGSEA. The CDR3 sequence is 12 residues long.

The J gene is TRBJ2-1, the V gene TRBV6-5; D is ambiguous. Trimming removed 2 bases at V and 5 bases at J, with 16 bases between. This CDR3 contains 16 residues. Germline V gene sequence: CDR1 MNHEY, CDR2 SVGAGI. CDR3 nucleotides: TGTGCCAGCAGTTACGTAGGGTATGGGGAACACAATGAGCAGTTCTTC. Its translation is CASSYVGYGEHNEQFF.

J is TRBJ2-1 and V is TRBV29-1; D uncertain. Germline-derived CDR1 and CDR2 are SQVTM and ANQGSEA. V dropped 4 bases and J dropped 4 bases, with 11 bases sitting between them. This CDR3 has 13 residues. CDR3 coding DNA: TGCAGCGTTGCCTCCGGGTTTTACAATGAGCAGTTCTTC. This translates into CSVASGFYNEQFF.

This chain uses TRBV29-1 with TRBJ2-7; TRBD2 matches at 11 bases. The V and J ends lost 4 bases and 6 bases, in that order; junction bases with no gene match: 11. The CDR3 is 15 residues long. Germline values: CDR1 SQVTM, CDR2 ANQGSEA. The CDR3 region is CSVVLAGVAFGEQYF. The CDR3 DNA sequence: TGCAGCGTTGTACTAGCGGGAGTTGCGTTCGGCGAGCAGTACTTC.

CDR3: CASSQGGPSYNEQYF. DNA for the CDR3: TGTGCCAGCAGCCAAGGGGGCCCAAGTTACAATGAGCAGTACTTC. The chain joins TRBV11-2 to TRBJ2-5, with 7 positions matching TRBD1. The CDR3 extends over 15 amino acids. V shed 5 bases and J 11 bases; nucleotides not matched to a gene: 17. Germline V CDR1 and CDR2: SGHAT, FQNNGV.

The V call is TRBV7-8, the J call TRBJ2-7; no clear D gene. Trimming pared 3 bases from V and 7 bases from J, leaving 13 bases between. This CDR3 spans 13 amino acids. Germline CDR1 reads SGHVS; CDR2 reads FQNEAQ. The CDR3 DNA reads TGTGCCAGCAGCTTTAGGCCGCTCGGGGAGCAGTACTTC. This translates into CASSFRPLGEQYF.

This chain joins TRBV29-1 and TRBJ2-1, with a weak D call TRBD2 (6 bases). Per the germline V gene, CDR1 is SQVTM and CDR2 is ANQGSEA. Trimming removed 7 bases from V and 1 base from J, with 17 bases in between. The CDR3 runs to 15 residues. CDR3 amino acids: CSGSIGGASYNEQFF. The CDR3 DNA reads TGCAGCGGGAGTATCGGGGGAGCGTCCTACAATGAGCAGTTCTTC.